This T cell receptor (beta chain) was captured by sequencing in a study of T cells in Graves' hyperthyroidism and ophthalmopathy. This clonotype has ten or more counts. The antigen remains undetermined. Study-wide points: A model using 13 V-J features told ophthalmopathy apart from stable hyperthyroidism.

There were TCR beta CDR3 regions amplified from RNA transcripts. First-round RT-PCR targeting the TCR CDR3 was performed with the HTBI primer set. TCRdb itself ran the multiplex PCR reads through MiXCR, one entry per CDR3 protein. This table holds hundreds of thousands of distinct CDR3 sequences, about 18% found once. This CDR3 is built from 15 residues. V was shortened by 2 bases and J by 0 bases, with 8 bases between the two germline ends. In germline, CDR1 is SGHAT, CDR2 FQNNGV. In patients aged 18 to 65, hyperthyroidism was newly diagnosed, with duration under 2 months. The authors obtained PBMCs from 9 to 10 ml of fresh peripheral blood.

The receptor comes from a young woman with Graves' hyperthyroidism. The sequenced sample was blood. V usage is TRBV11-2 and J usage is TRBJ1-3; D is uncertain. Written as DNA, the CDR3 is TGTGCCAGCAGCTTAAATGGGGACTCTGGAAACACCATATATTTT. It yields the protein CASSLNGDSGNTIYF.